Listed below are T cell receptor beta chains from one sample, sequenced in a study of cytomegalovirus exposure and HLA in healthy donors. Sequenced by immunoSEQ multiplex PCR; TCRdb stores in-frame clones only, minus some. The sample shows tens of thousands of clones, around 88% of them seen only once. The sequenced sample consisted of PBMCs. The receptors stem from a woman aged 18-29 years in good health and CMV-seronegative. The CDR3 runs from the conserved cysteine through the conserved F or W.

len: 17
j_gene: TRBJ2-4
v_gene: TRBV7-8
CDR3aa: CASSLDRGSLSKNIQYF

len: 15
j_gene: TRBJ2-1
v_gene: TRBV7-3
CDR3aa: CASSLISGGAGEQFF

len: 13
j_gene: TRBJ2-7
v_gene: TRBV10-3
CDR3aa: CAIRREVSYEQYF

len: 14
j_gene: TRBJ1-5
v_gene: TRBV2
CDR3aa: CASSLGHSNQPQHF

len: 15
j_gene: TRBJ2-3
v_gene: TRBV4-1
CDR3aa: CASSQLLAMTDTQYF

len: 16
j_gene: TRBJ2-1
v_gene: TRBV7-3
CDR3aa: CASSPRGGASYNEQFF

len: 14
j_gene: TRBJ2-7
v_gene: TRBV11-2
CDR3aa: CASSPLTGIHEQYF

len: 11
j_gene: TRBJ2-7
v_gene: TRBV27
CDR3aa: CASGDRDEQYF

len: 16
j_gene: TRBJ2-3
v_gene: TRBV5-1
CDR3aa: CASSFPAAASTDTQYF

len: 18
j_gene: TRBJ2-7
v_gene: TRBV21-1
CDR3aa: CASSKGLGTRDGGHEQYF

len: 12
j_gene: TRBJ1-2
v_gene: TRBV2
CDR3aa: CASSERRGGYTF

len: 16
j_gene: TRBJ2-5
v_gene: TRBV10-2
CDR3aa: CASSHWTGEVQETQYF

len: 13
j_gene: TRBJ1-1
v_gene: TRBV25-1
CDR3aa: CASTFTGTTEAFF

len: 16
j_gene: TRBJ1-4
v_gene: TRBV5-6
CDR3aa: CASSAGRDTHREKLFF

len: 16
j_gene: TRBJ2-1
v_gene: TRBV5-4
CDR3aa: CASSFGTSGRKDEQFF

len: 13
j_gene: TRBJ2-1
v_gene: TRBV6-6
CDR3aa: CASSRVSYNEQFF

len: 18
j_gene: TRBJ2-3
v_gene: TRBV11-2
CDR3aa: CASSEVRSSGRVRDTQYF

len: 14
j_gene: TRBJ2-7
v_gene: TRBV7-9
CDR3aa: CASRKAGTGGEQYF

len: 14
j_gene: TRBJ2-3
v_gene: TRBV28
CDR3aa: CASSSGLYTDTQYF

len: 15
j_gene: TRBJ2-7
v_gene: TRBV30
CDR3aa: CAWMGGAGVSYEQYF

len: 13
j_gene: TRBJ1-5
v_gene: TRBV29-1
CDR3aa: CSVEVAGGQPQHF

len: 15
j_gene: TRBJ1-2
v_gene: TRBV4-2
CDR3aa: CASSQDGQEGGGYTF

len: 15
j_gene: TRBJ2-7
v_gene: TRBV18
CDR3aa: CASSPQTGGKYEQYF

len: 13
j_gene: TRBJ2-7
v_gene: TRBV6-5
CDR3aa: CASSAGAGDEQYF

len: 15
j_gene: TRBJ2-7
v_gene: TRBV7-9
CDR3aa: CASSLTRGELLEQYF

len: 15
j_gene: TRBJ1-4
v_gene: TRBV10-2
CDR3aa: CASSEQGLTNEKLFF

len: 14
j_gene: TRBJ2-5
v_gene: TRBV6-4
CDR3aa: CASSDEAGQETQYF

len: 14
j_gene: TRBJ2-5
v_gene: TRBV19
CDR3aa: CASMDRETQETQYF

len: 15
j_gene: TRBJ2-1
v_gene: TRBV7-9
CDR3aa: CASSLGQAEYNEQFF

len: 16
j_gene: TRBJ2-1
v_gene: TRBV12-5
CDR3aa: CASGLGAGGTYNEQFF

len: 12
j_gene: TRBJ1-2
v_gene: TRBV29-1
CDR3aa: CSVVETGYGYTF

len: 15
j_gene: TRBJ1-3
v_gene: TRBV4-3
CDR3aa: CASSQAGSSGNTIYF

len: 11
j_gene: TRBJ2-1
v_gene: TRBV11-2
CDR3aa: CASRGAREQFF

len: 17
j_gene: TRBJ2-1
v_gene: TRBV4-3
CDR3aa: CASSQDPDGSSYNEQFF

len: 15
j_gene: TRBJ1-1
v_gene: TRBV7-8
CDR3aa: CASSDHRVRDTEAFF

len: 13
j_gene: TRBJ1-5
v_gene: TRBV18
CDR3aa: CASSPGGNQPQHF

len: 16
j_gene: TRBJ2-7
v_gene: TRBV6-5
CDR3aa: CASSYSQRGVSYEQYF

len: 15
j_gene: TRBJ2-2
v_gene: TRBV6-4
CDR3aa: CASSDCEGVSGELFF

len: 14
j_gene: TRBJ2-3
v_gene: TRBV11-2
CDR3aa: CASSRLVNTYTQYF

len: 13
j_gene: TRBJ2-5
v_gene: TRBV7-9
CDR3aa: CASSLAGAETQYF

len: 16
j_gene: TRBJ2-4
v_gene: TRBV4-2
CDR3aa: CASSQEVGVAKNIQYF

len: 15
j_gene: TRBJ2-7
v_gene: TRBV9
CDR3aa: CASSQEWGDDYEQYF